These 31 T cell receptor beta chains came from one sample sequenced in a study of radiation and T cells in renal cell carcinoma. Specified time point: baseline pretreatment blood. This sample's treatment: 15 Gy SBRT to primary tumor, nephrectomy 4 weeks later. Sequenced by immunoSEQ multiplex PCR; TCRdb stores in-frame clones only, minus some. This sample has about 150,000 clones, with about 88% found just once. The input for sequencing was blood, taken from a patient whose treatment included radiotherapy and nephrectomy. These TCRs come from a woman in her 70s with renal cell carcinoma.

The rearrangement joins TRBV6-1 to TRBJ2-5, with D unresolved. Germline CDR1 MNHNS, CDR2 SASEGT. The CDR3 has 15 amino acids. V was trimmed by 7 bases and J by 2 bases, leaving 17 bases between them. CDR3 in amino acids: CASTLTAFGQETQYF. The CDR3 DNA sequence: TGTGCCAGCACTCTAACGGCCTTCGGACAAGAGACCCAGTACTTC.

This CDR3 is CASSLRGVGQPQHF. CDR3 bases: TGTGCCAGCAGTCTCAGGGGAGTCGGTCAGCCCCAGCATTTT. The chain couples TRBV28 to TRBJ1-5, with a tentative D call TRBD1 (6 bases). The CDR3 consists of 14 residues. Germline CDR1 reads MDHEN; CDR2 reads SYDVKM. Trimming removed 5 bases from V and 6 bases from J, with 14 bases in between.

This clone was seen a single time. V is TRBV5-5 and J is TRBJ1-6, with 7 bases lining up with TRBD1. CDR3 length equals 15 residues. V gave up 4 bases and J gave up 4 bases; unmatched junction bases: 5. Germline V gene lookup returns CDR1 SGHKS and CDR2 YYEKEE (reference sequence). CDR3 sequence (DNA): TGTGCCAGCAGCACCGACAGGGTTTATAATTCACCCCTCCACTTT. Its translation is CASSTDRVYNSPLHF.

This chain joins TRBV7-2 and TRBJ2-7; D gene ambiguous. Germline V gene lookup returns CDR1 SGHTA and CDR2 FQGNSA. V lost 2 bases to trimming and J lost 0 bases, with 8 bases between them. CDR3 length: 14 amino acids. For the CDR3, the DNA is TGTGCCAGCAGCTTACCAGCGACCTCCTACGAGCAGTACTTC. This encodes CASSLPATSYEQYF. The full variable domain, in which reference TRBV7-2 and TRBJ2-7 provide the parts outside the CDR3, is GAGVSQSPSNKVTEKGKDVELRCDPISGHTALYWYRQSLGQGLEFLIYFQGNSAPDKSGLPSDRFSAERTGGSVSTLTIQRTQQEDSAVYLCASSLPATSYEQYFGPGTRLTVT.

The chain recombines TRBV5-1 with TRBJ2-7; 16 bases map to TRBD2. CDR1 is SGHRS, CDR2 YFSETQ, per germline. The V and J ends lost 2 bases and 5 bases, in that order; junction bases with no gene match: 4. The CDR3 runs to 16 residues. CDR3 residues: CASSLGTSGGAHEQYF. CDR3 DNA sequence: TGCGCCAGCAGCTTAGGGACTAGCGGGGGGGCCCACGAGCAGTACTTC.

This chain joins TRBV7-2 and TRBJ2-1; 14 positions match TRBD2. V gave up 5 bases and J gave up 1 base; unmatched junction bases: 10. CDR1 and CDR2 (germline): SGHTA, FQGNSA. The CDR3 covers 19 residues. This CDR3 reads CASSVGTSGGLRSYNEQFF. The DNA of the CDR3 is TGTGCCAGCAGCGTCGGGACTAGCGGGGGCCTTCGTTCCTACAATGAGCAGTTCTTC. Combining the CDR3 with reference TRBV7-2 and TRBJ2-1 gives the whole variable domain GAGVSQSPSNKVTEKGKDVELRCDPISGHTALYWYRQSLGQGLEFLIYFQGNSAPDKSGLPSDRFSAERTGGSVSTLTIQRTQQEDSAVYLCASSVGTSGGLRSYNEQFFGPGTRLTVL.

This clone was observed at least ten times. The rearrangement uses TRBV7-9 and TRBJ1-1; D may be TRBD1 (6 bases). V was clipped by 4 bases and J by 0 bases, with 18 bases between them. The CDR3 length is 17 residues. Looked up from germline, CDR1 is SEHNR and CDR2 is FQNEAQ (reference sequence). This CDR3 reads CASSSTSGGAMNTEAFF. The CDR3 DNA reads TGTGCCAGCAGCTCGACCAGCGGGGGGGCCATGAACACTGAAGCTTTCTTT.

The CDR3 DNA reads as TGTGCCAGCAGCGTAGTTTGGGGGGGACGAAACACCGGGGAGCTGTTTTTT. Its protein product is CASSVVWGGRNTGELFF. The chain has TRBV9 and TRBJ2-2; 7 bases align to TRBD2. The CDR3 sequence is 17 residues long. The V and J ends lost 0 bases and 2 bases, in that order; junction bases with no gene match: 7. Per germline, CDR1 SGDLS and CDR2 YYNGEE.

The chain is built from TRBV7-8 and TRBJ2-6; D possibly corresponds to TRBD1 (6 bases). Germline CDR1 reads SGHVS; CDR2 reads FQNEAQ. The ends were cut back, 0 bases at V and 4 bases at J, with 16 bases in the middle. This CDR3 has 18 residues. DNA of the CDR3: TGTGCCAGCAGCTTAGCAGCCCTAGGGGGACGAGGGGCCAACGTCCTGACTTTC. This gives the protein CASSLAALGGRGANVLTF.

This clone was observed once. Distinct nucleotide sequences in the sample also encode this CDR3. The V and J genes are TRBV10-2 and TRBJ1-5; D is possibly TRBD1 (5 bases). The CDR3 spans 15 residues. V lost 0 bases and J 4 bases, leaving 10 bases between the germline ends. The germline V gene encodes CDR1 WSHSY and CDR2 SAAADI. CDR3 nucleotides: TGCGCCAGCAGTGAGTCGGGGGGGAGTAATCAGCCCCAGCATTTT. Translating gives CASSESGGSNQPQHF.

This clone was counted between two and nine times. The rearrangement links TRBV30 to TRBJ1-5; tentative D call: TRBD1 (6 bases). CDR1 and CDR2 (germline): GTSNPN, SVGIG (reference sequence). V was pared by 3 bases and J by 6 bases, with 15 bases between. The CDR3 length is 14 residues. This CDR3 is CAWSNGQMTQPQHF. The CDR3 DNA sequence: TGTGCCTGGAGCAACGGACAGATGACTCAGCCCCAGCATTTT.

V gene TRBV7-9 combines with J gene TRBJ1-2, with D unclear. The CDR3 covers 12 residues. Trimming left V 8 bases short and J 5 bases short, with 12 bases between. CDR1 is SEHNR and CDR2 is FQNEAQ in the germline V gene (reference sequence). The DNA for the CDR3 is TGTGCCAGCGGAGAGTCTGCTTATGGCTACACCTTC. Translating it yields CASGESAYGYTF.

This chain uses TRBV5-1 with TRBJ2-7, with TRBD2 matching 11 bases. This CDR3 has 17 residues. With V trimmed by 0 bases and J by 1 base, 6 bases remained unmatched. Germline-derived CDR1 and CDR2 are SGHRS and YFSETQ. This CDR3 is CASSLAKTSGVSYEQYF. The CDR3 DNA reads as TGCGCCAGCAGCTTGGCCAAGACTAGCGGGGTGTCCTACGAGCAGTACTTC.

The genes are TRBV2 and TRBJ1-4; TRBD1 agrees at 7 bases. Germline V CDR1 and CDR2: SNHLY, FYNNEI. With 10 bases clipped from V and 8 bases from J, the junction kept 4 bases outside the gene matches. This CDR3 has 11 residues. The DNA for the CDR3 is TGTGCCACCCAGGGGGAGGAAAAACTGTTTTTT. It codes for CATQGEEKLFF.

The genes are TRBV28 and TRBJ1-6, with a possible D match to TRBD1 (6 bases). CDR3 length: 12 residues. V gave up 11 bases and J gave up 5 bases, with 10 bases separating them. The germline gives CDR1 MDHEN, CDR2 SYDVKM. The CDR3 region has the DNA TGTGCCGGAGGGGGGAATAATTCACCCCTCCACTTT. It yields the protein CAGGGNNSPLHF.

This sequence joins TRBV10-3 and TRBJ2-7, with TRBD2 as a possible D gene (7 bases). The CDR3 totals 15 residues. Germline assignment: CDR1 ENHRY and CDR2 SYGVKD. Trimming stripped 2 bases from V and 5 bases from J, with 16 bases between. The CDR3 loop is CAISETGTTTNEQYF. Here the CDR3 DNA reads TGTGCCATCAGTGAGACAGGGACTACCACCAACGAGCAGTACTTC.

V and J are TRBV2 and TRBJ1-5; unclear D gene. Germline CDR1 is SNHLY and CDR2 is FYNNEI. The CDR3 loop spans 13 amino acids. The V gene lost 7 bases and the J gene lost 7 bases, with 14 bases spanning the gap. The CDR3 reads CASIGGIGQPQHF. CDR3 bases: TGTGCCAGCATTGGCGGGATCGGGCAGCCCCAGCATTTT.

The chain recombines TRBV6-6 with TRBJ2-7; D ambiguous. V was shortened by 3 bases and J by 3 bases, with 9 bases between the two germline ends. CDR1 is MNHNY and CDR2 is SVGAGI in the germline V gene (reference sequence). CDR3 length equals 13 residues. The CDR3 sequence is CASSYPPDYEQYF. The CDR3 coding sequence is TGTGCCAGCAGTTATCCTCCCGACTACGAGCAGTACTTC.

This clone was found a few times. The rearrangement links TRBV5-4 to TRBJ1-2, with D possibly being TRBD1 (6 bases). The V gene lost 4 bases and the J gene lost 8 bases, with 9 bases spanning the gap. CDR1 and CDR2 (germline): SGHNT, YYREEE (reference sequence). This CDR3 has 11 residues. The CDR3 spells CASSLRGGYTF. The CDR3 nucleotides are TGTGCCAGCAGCCTCAGGGGCGGCTACACCTTC. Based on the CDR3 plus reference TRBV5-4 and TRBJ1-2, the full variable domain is ETGVTQSPTHLIKTRGQQVTLRCSSQSGHNTVSWYQQALGQGPQFIFQYYREEENGRGNFPPRFSGLQFPNYSSELNVNALELDDSALYLCASSLRGGYTFGSGTRLTVV.

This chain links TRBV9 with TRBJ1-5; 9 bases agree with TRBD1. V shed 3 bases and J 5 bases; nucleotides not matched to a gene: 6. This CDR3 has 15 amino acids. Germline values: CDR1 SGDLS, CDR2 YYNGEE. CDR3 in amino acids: CASSATGGEDQPQHF. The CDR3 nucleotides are TGTGCCAGCAGCGCAACAGGGGGCGAAGATCAGCCCCAGCATTTT.

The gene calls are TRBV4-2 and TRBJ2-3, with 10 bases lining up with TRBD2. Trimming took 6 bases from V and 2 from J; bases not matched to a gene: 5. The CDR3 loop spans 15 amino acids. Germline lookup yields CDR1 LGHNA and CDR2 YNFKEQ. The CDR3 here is CASRTLAGLTDTQYF. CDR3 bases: TGTGCCAGCAGGACACTAGCGGGACTCACAGATACGCAGTATTTT.

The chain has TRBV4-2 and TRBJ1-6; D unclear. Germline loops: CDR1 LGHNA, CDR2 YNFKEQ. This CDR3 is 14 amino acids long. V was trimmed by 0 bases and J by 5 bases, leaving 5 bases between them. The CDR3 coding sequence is TGTGCCAGCAGCCAAGATACGAATAATTCACCCCTCCACTTT. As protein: CASSQDTNNSPLHF.

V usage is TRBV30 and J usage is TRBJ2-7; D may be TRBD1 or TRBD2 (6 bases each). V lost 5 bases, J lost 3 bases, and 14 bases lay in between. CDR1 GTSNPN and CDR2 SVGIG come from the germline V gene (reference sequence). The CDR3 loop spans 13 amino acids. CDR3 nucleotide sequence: TGTGCCTGGTCAGGACGGGGGCTCTACGAGCAGTACTTC. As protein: CAWSGRGLYEQYF.

The DNA of the CDR3 is TGTGCCAGTAGTATCCAGGGAAACACCGGGGAGCTGTTTTTT. Translation gives CASSIQGNTGELFF. V and J are TRBV19 and TRBJ2-2; possibly TRBD1 for D (5 bases). V lost 3 bases and J lost 2, with 7 bases in between. Looked up from germline, CDR1 is LNHDA and CDR2 is SQIVND (reference sequence). The CDR3 sequence is 14 residues long.

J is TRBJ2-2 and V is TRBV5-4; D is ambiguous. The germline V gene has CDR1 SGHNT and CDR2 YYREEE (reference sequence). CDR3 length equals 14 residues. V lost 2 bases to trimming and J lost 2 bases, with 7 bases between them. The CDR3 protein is CASSFNTNTGELFF. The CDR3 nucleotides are TGTGCCAGCAGCTTTAACACTAACACCGGGGAGCTGTTTTTT.

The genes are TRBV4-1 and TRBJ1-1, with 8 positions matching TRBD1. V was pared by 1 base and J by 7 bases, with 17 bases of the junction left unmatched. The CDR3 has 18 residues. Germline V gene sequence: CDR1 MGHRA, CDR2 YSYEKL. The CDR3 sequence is CASSQVGRGPTRRDEAFF. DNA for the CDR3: TGCGCCAGCAGCCAAGTAGGCAGGGGGCCCACCCGGAGGGATGAAGCTTTCTTT.

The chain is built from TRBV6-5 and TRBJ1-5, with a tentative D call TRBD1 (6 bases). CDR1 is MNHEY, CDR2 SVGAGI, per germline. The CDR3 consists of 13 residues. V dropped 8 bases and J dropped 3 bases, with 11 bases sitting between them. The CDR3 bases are TGTGCCAGCGGAGACAGGCCCAATCAGCCCCAGCATTTT. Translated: CASGDRPNQPQHF.

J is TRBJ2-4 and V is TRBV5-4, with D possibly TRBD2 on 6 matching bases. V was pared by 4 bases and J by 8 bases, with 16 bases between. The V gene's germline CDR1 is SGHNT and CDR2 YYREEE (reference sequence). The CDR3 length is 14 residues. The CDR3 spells CASSTGTAQDIQYF. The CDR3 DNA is TGTGCCAGCAGCACCGGGACTGCCCAGGACATTCAGTACTTC.

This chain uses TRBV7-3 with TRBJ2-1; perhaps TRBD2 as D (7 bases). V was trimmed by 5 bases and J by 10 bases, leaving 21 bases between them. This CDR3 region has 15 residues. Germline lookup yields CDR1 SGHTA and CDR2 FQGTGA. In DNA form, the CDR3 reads TGTGCCAGCAGCCCCCCTGAGGGGGGGCCAGGAGAGCAGTTCTTC. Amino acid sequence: CASSPPEGGPGEQFF.

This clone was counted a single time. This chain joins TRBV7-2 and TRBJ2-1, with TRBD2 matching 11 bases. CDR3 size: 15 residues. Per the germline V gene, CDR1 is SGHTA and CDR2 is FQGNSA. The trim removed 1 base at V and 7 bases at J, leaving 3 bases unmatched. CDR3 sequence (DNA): TGTGCCAGCAGCTTAGTAACTAGCGGGGGTAATGAGCAGTTCTTC. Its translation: CASSLVTSGGNEQFF.

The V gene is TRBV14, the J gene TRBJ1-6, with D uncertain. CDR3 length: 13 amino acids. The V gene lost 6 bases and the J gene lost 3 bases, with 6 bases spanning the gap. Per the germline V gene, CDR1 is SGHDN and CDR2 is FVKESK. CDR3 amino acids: CASRGDYNSPLHF. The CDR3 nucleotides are TGTGCCAGCAGGGGCGACTATAATTCACCCCTCCACTTT. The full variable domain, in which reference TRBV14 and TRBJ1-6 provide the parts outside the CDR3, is EAGVTQFPSHSVIEKGQTVTLRCDPISGHDNLYWYRRVMGKEIKFLLHFVKESKQDESGMPNNRFLAERTGGTYSTLKVQPAELEDSGVYFCASRGDYNSPLHFGNGTRLTVT.